This T cell receptor beta chain is from a study of read filtering for tumor transcriptome and immune sequencing. From about 400 ng of RNA, a library with molecular barcoded alpha/delta and beta/gamma adaptors was made. TCRdb reprocessed the reads with MiXCR, giving one entry per CDR3 protein. The table has roughly 130,000 distinct CDR3 sequences, 10% to 15% seen once. Germline assignment: CDR1 LNHDA and CDR2 SQIVND (reference sequence). This CDR3 is built from 16 residues. Trimming removed 4 bases from V and 3 bases from J, with 16 bases in between. The specimen was a population of CD138-negative cells sorted from bone marrow. The chain has TRBV19 and TRBJ2-1, with D possibly being TRBD1 (6 bases). The sequence was collected from a donor at least 40 years old with multiple myeloma. DNA of the CDR3: TGTGCCAGTAGTAGCACAGGGTTTAGCTACTACAATGAGCAGTTCTTC. Its protein product is CASSSTGFSYYNEQFF.